This T cell receptor beta chain stems from a study of cytomegalovirus exposure and HLA in healthy donors. Study at large: Earlier results showed 90 million to 130 million unique TCR beta sequences derived from approximately 170 million T cells. Whole-study findings and limits: Later work showed greater clonal expansion in HLA-associated TCR beta chains than in equally common others. Immune exposure data for these donors was limited to CMV serostatus.

PCR was performed using 60 Vbeta and 13 Jbeta primers. The assay was immunoSEQ multiplex PCR, and TCRdb's table has in-frame clones only and misses some. The table shows 130,000 or so clones, with over 8.5% occurring only once. This CDR3 has 15 residues. Germline values: CDR1 SGHNT, CDR2 YYREEE (reference sequence). J was trimmed by 7 bases and V by 1 base; bases with no gene match: 8. Notes on this clone: Its antigen remains unidentified.

Sample: PBMCs. The chain uses TRBV5-4 and TRBJ2-3, with TRBD2 identical over 8 bases. The receptor's source is a woman aged 40-49 years in good health and CMV-seropositive. As DNA, the CDR3 is TGTGCCAGCAGCTTGACAGCGGGGGTTACGCATACGCAGTATTTT. Protein sequence: CASSLTAGVTHTQYF. Looking up the rest from reference TRBV5-4 and TRBJ2-3 gives the full variable domain: ETGVTQSPTHLIKTRGQQVTLRCSSQSGHNTVSWYQQALGQGPQFIFQYYREEENGRGNFPPRFSGLQFPNYSSELNVNALELDDSALYLCASSLTAGVTHTQYFGPGTRLTVL.